What follows describes a single TCR beta chain. The target antigen is unknown. These data come from a study of vaccination effects on CD4 cells after COVID-19. TCRdb keeps only in-frame clones here, not all; method: immunoSEQ multiplex PCR. In the table there are 25,000 to 30,000 clones, 74% of which are singletons. Pools of viral peptides were used by the ViraFEST assay to expand antigen-specific CD4+ T cells ahead of sequencing. Cells that had been cultured for roughly ten days were the source of isolated CD4+ T cells. The vaccine given was either BNT162b2 or mRNA-1273, in two doses. Wells containing 1.5 million to 2.5 million PBMC each were cultured with around 9.1 IU/ml IL-2 and approximately 10 ug/ml peptides. Germline CDR1 and CDR2: LGHDT and YNNKEL (reference sequence). The CDR3 spans 12 residues. Trimming pared 1 base from V and 7 bases from J, leaving 7 bases between.

V and J are TRBV3-1 (or the pseudogene TRBV3-2) and TRBJ1-2; no reliable D call. The sequencing used CD4+ T cells from PBMCs cultured with HCoV-OC43 spike peptides, collected after COVID-19 vaccination. Documented subset: HCoV-OC43 spike overlapping peptide pool stimulation. The clonotype comes from a human donor who received a COVID-19 vaccine. The CDR3 nucleotides are TGTGCCAGCAGCCAAGGCGGGAGTGGCTACACCTTC. It codes for CASSQGGSGYTF.